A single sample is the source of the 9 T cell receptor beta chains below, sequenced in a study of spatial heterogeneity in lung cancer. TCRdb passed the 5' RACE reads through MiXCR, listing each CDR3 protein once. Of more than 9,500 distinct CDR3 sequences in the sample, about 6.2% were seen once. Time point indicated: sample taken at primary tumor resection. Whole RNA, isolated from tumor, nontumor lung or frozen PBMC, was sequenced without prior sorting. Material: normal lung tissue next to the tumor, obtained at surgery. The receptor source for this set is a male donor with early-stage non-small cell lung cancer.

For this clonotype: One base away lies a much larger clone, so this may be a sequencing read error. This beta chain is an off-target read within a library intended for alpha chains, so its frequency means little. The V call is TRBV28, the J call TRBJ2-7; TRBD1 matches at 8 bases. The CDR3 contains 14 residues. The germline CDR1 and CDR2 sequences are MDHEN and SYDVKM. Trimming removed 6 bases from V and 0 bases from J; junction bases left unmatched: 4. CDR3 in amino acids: CASSTGQGSYEQYF. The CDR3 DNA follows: TGTGCCAGCAGCACCGGACAGGGCTCCTACGAGCAGTACTTC.

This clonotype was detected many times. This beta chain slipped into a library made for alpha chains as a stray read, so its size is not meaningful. Written as DNA, the CDR3 is TGCGCCAGCAGCCCACGGACAGCTGTAGCTAACTATGGCTACACCTTC. Its translation: CASSPRTAVANYGYTF. The rearrangement uses TRBV4-1 and TRBJ1-2; D may be TRBD1 (6 bases). Germline V gene sequence: CDR1 MGHRA, CDR2 YSYEKL. The CDR3 covers 16 residues. The V and J ends lost 4 bases and 0 bases respectively, with 15 bases between them.

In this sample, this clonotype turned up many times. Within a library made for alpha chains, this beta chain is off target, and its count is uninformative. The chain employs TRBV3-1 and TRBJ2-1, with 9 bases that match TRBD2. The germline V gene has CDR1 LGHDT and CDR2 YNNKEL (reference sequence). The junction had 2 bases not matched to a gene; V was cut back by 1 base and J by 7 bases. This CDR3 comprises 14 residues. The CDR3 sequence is CASSQGLAGNEQFF. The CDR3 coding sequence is TGTGCCAGCAGCCAAGGGCTAGCGGGAAATGAGCAGTTCTTC.

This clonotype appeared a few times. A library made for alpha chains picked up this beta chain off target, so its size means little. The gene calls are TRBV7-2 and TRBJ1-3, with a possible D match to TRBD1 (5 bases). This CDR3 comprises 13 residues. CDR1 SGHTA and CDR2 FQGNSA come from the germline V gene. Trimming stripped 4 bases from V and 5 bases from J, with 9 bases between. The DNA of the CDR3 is TGTGCCAGCAGCTCGGGACTCCGAAACACCATATATTTT. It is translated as CASSSGLRNTIYF.

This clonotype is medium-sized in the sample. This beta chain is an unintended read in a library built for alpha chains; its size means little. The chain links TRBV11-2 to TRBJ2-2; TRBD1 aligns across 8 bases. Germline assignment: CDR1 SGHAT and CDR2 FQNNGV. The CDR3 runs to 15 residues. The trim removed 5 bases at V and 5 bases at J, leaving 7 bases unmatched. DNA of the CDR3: TGTGCCAGCAGCCAATACAGGGGGGAAACCGGGGAGCTGTTTTTT. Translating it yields CASSQYRGETGELFF.

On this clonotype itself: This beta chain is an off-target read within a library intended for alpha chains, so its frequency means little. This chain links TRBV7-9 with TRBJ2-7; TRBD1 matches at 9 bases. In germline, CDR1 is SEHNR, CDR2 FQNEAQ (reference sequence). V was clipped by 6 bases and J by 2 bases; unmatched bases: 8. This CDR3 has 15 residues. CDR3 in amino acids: CASSQPGTGTYEQYF. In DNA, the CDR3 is TGTGCCAGCAGTCAACCGGGGACAGGGACCTACGAGCAGTACTTC.

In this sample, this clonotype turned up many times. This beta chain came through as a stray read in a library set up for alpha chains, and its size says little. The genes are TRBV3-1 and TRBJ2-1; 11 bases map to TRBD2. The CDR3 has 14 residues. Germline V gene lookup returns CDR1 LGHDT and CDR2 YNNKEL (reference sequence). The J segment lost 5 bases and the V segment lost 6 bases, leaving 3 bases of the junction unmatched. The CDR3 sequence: CASSRLAGHNEQFF. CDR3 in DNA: TGTGCCAGCAGTCGACTAGCGGGGCACAATGAGCAGTTCTTC.

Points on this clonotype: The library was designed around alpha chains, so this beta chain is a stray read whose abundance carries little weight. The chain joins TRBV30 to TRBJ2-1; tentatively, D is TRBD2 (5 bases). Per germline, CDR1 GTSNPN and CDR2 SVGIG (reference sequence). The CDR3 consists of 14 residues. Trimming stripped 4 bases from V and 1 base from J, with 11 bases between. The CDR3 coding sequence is TGTGCCTGGAAAATGGACTCTTCCTACAATGAGCAGTTCTTC. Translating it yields CAWKMDSSYNEQFF.

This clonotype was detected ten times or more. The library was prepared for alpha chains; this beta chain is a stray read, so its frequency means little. CDR3 residues: CASRDRTSLPDTQYF. The CDR3 nucleotides read TGTGCCAGCAGGGACAGGACTAGTCTTCCAGATACGCAGTATTTT. J is TRBJ2-3 and V is TRBV7-9, with D possibly being TRBD1 or TRBD2 (7 bases each). Germline V gives CDR1 SEHNR, CDR2 FQNEAQ (reference sequence). The CDR3 totals 15 residues. The germline V and J ends were trimmed by 6 bases and 4 bases, with 17 bases remaining between them.